Below, one T cell receptor (beta chain) is given with its context. Sample time point: baseline, week 1 (first vaccination visit). Stated treatment: pre-vaccination baseline after standard-of-care therapy. Each astrocytoma in the donors was new, WHO grade 3 or 4, IDH1-mutant and ATRX-lost. Sequencing was performed with immunoSEQ multiplex PCR; in TCRdb, only in-frame clones are kept and a portion is missing. This sample yields tens of thousands of clones, of which 80% to 90% are seen a single time; about 2.2% belongs to the top ten. The sample belongs to a study of a mutant IDH1 vaccine in newly diagnosed glioma. This CDR3 spans 16 amino acids. Germline values: CDR1 KGHSH, CDR2 LQKENI. Trimming took off 3 bases at V and 7 bases at J, with 19 bases between the two ends.

The sample consisted of PBMCs, taken from a glioma patient treated with radiotherapy, temozolomide or both. This chain joins TRBV18 and TRBJ1-5; D is uncertain. The receptor was derived from a middle-aged man with glioma. CDR3 amino acids: CASSPSGRASNQPQHF. The CDR3 nucleotides read TGTGCCAGCTCACCGAGCGGAAGGGCATCCAACCAGCCCCAGCATTTT.